Listed here are 25 T cell receptor beta chains from one sample, sequenced in a study of T-cell memory formation after mild COVID-19. Each CDR3 protein is one row after TCRdb ran MiXCR on the 5' RACE reads. The sample lists 100,000 to 130,000 distinct CDR3 sequences, over 15% occurring once. The sequencing sample was made of PBMCs or a T cell subset sorted from them (not recorded which). All receptors derive from a man younger than 35 who had mild COVID-19 (a few samples of this study predate the infection). Cell type and time point are not known.

In its sample, this clonotype was seen a few times. V and J are TRBV7-2 and TRBJ2-5; D is undetermined. The CDR3 sequence is 15 residues long. Deletions cut 0 bases from V and 5 bases from J, with 13 bases between. In germline, CDR1 is SGHTA, CDR2 FQGNSA. The CDR3: CASSLAQGSRETQYF. DNA of the CDR3: TGTGCCAGCAGCTTAGCGCAAGGGTCGAGGGAGACCCAGTACTTC.

This rearrangement joins TRBV15 to TRBJ2-3; D not certain. CDR1 is LNHNV, CDR2 YYDKDF, per germline (reference sequence). Trimming removed 0 bases at V and 1 base at J, with 17 bases between. This CDR3 contains 18 residues. CDR3 in amino acids: CATSRDYVQSLGTDTQYF. The CDR3 DNA sequence: TGTGCCACCAGCAGAGATTATGTACAAAGTCTAGGCACAGATACGCAGTATTTT.

This sequence joins TRBV6-1 and TRBJ2-1; TRBD1 or TRBD2 may be the D gene (5 bases each). Deletions cut 4 bases from V and 5 bases from J, with 18 bases between. The CDR3 has 16 residues. CDR1 is MNHNS, CDR2 SASEGT, per germline. The CDR3 reads CASSVLTGTRDNEQFF. The CDR3 DNA reads as TGTGCCAGCAGTGTCCTGACCGGGACCCGAGACAATGAGCAGTTCTTC.

This clonotype was recorded a few times. The genes are TRBV4-2 and TRBJ2-1; TRBD2 matches at 7 bases. The germline gives CDR1 LGHNA, CDR2 YNFKEQ. The ends lost 0 bases at V and 0 bases at J; junction bases unmatched: 11. The CDR3 is 19 amino acids. The DNA for the CDR3 is TGTGCCAGCAGCCAAGATCCCGGGACTACCTCTTACTCCTACAATGAGCAGTTCTTC. Translation: CASSQDPGTTSYSYNEQFF.

This clonotype was detected a few times. The V and J genes are TRBV7-3 and TRBJ2-7, with D hard to call. This CDR3 contains 12 residues. Per the germline V gene, CDR1 is SGHTA and CDR2 is FQGTGA. Between the trimmed V and J ends, which lost 2 bases and 5 bases, there was a span of 7 bases. The DNA of the CDR3 is TGTGCCAGCAGCTTACGCAGGAACGAGCAGTACGTC. Protein: CASSLRRNEQYV.

J is TRBJ1-6 and V is TRBV7-6; 7 positions agree with TRBD1. Germline V lookup: CDR1 SGHVS, CDR2 FNYEAQ. This CDR3 contains 16 residues. Losses at the gene ends were 5 bases for V and 4 bases for J; bases not matched to a gene: 8. CDR3 amino acids: CASSLARDSYNSPLHF. For the CDR3, the DNA is TGTGCCAGCAGCCTCGCCAGGGACAGTTATAATTCACCCCTCCACTTT.

This clonotype was counted only a few times. The gene calls are TRBV5-4 and TRBJ2-1, with D possibly being TRBD1 (5 bases). This CDR3 is built from 15 residues. The ends were cut back, 4 bases at V and 5 bases at J, with 16 bases in the middle. Germline CDR1 SGHNT, CDR2 YYREEE (reference sequence). The CDR3 sequence: CASSRKDSGDNEQFF. The DNA for the CDR3 is TGTGCCAGCAGCAGAAAAGACAGTGGAGACAATGAGCAGTTCTTC.

V gene TRBV3-1 combines with J gene TRBJ2-3; the D gene is possibly TRBD2 (7 bases). CDR1 and CDR2 (germline): LGHDT, YNNKEL (reference sequence). CDR3 length: 14 amino acids. V was trimmed by 5 bases and J by 1 base, leaving 10 bases between them. The CDR3 DNA sequence: TGTGCCAGCAGCAAGGGGGGGGGCACAGATACGCAGTATTTT. Protein product: CASSKGGGTDTQYF.

The V gene is TRBV5-5, the J gene TRBJ2-7; 13 bases agree with TRBD2. The germline CDR1 and CDR2 sequences are SGHKS and YYEKEE (reference sequence). The ends lost 0 bases at V and 2 bases at J; junction bases unmatched: 5. This CDR3 is built from 17 residues. The CDR3 region is CASSLGLAGGSAYEQYF. CDR3 coding DNA: TGTGCCAGCAGCTTGGGACTAGCGGGGGGATCTGCCTACGAGCAGTACTTC.

The chain links TRBV12-3 or TRBV12-4 to TRBJ2-3, with 9 bases lining up with TRBD2. After removal of 4 bases from V and 5 bases from J, the junction contained 13 bases not matched to a gene. The CDR3 covers 17 residues. Here the CDR3 DNA reads TGTGCCAGCAGTTCCCAAAGACTAGCGGAGGGAGGAGATACGCAGTATTTT. It specifies CASSSQRLAEGGDTQYF.

This clonotype was seen a few times. The rearrangement uses TRBV20-1 and TRBJ2-1, with D unclear. This CDR3 region has 15 residues. Trimming removed 3 bases at V and 2 bases at J, with 14 bases between. Germline V gene sequence: CDR1 DFQATT, CDR2 SNEGSKA (reference sequence). Here the CDR3 DNA reads TGCAGTGCTAGTAGTGGCAGAGTTACCTACAATGAGCAGTTCTTC. Its protein product is CSASSGRVTYNEQFF.

Details on this clonotype: A much larger clone differs from this one at a single base, so this may be a read error. The chain is built from TRBV10-3 and TRBJ2-2; D possibly matches TRBD1 or TRBD2 (5 bases each). The CDR3 is 15 residues long. Per the germline V gene, CDR1 is ENHRY and CDR2 is SYGVKD. CDR3 protein: CDISGEGRLTGELFF. As DNA, the CDR3 is TGTGACATCAGTGGTGAGGGGCGACTCACCGGGGAGCTGTTTTTT.

This clonotype appeared a few times. This sequence joins TRBV24-1 and TRBJ2-1; 7 bases map to TRBD2. Germline V gives CDR1 KGHDR, CDR2 SFDVKD. There are 14 residues in the CDR3. V gave up 11 bases and J gave up 0 bases; unmatched junction bases: 6. CDR3 sequence reads: CAIAGDRSYNEQFF. The CDR3 DNA is TGTGCCATCGCGGGGGACCGCTCCTACAATGAGCAGTTCTTC.

This clonotype was recorded at least ten times. V gene TRBV5-1 combines with J gene TRBJ2-3, with TRBD2 matching 11 bases. The germline V gene has CDR1 SGHRS and CDR2 YFSETQ. The CDR3 runs to 14 residues. The junction had 3 bases not matched to a gene; V was cut back by 3 bases and J by 6 bases. The CDR3, as DNA: TGCGCCAGCAGCTCGACTAGCGGGGCGGATACGCAGTATTTT. Its translation is CASSSTSGADTQYF.

The chain carries TRBV6-2 or TRBV6-3 and TRBJ2-3; 7 bases map to TRBD2. The CDR3 contains 14 residues. The germline gives CDR1 MNHEY, CDR2 SVGEGT. The trim removed 3 bases at V and 2 bases at J, leaving 2 bases unmatched. The CDR3 region is CASSYAGDTDTQYF. The CDR3 bases are TGTGCCAGCAGTTATGCGGGGGACACAGATACGCAGTATTTT.

V gene TRBV24-1 combines with J gene TRBJ2-1; maybe TRBD1 (6 bases). The CDR3 spans 13 residues. V was cut by 7 bases and J by 7 bases, with 13 bases left in between. Germline V gene data show CDR1 as KGHDR and CDR2 as SFDVKD. CDR3 nucleotide sequence: TGTGCCACCAGAGACAGGTATAAAAATGAGCAGTTCTTC. Protein: CATRDRYKNEQFF.

This chain uses TRBV3-1 with TRBJ2-5, with no clear D. The germline V and J ends were trimmed by 3 bases and 1 base, with 6 bases remaining between them. The CDR3 length is 13 residues. From germline, CDR1 is LGHDT and CDR2 YNNKEL (reference sequence). CDR3 coding DNA: TGTGCCAGCAGCCAGAGACTCCAAGAGACCCAGTACTTC. It encodes CASSQRLQETQYF.

This clonotype was found a few times. The J gene is TRBJ2-2, the V gene TRBV5-1, with D tentatively TRBD2 (6 bases). CDR3 length: 15 residues. Germline V gene data show CDR1 as SGHRS and CDR2 as YFSETQ. Trimming left V 2 bases short and J 0 bases short, with 8 bases between. CDR3 sequence (DNA): TGCGCCAGCAGCTTCGCGGGACCGAACACCGGGGAGCTGTTTTTT. Protein product: CASSFAGPNTGELFF.

This chain connects TRBV11-2 to TRBJ2-4, with 7 nucleotides matching TRBD1. Looked up from germline, CDR1 is SGHAT and CDR2 is FQNNGV. The V and J ends lost 0 bases and 7 bases, in that order; junction bases with no gene match: 3. The CDR3 is 14 amino acids. The DNA of the CDR3 is TGTGCCAGCAGCTTAGATACAGGGGTGAACATTCAGTACTTC. It translates to CASSLDTGVNIQYF.

This clonotype was seen only a few times. This chain joins TRBV20-1 and TRBJ2-5; 8 positions agree with TRBD1. The CDR3 length is 14 residues. Germline V CDR1 and CDR2: DFQATT, SNEGSKA (reference sequence). V trimming: 2 bases; J trimming: 4 bases; junction bases outside the gene matches: 6. This CDR3 reads CSARSWTGLETQYF. Here the CDR3 DNA reads TGCAGTGCTAGATCCTGGACAGGGCTAGAGACCCAGTACTTC.

The CDR3 region has the DNA TGTGCCAGCAGCCAAGAACTGTTGTTCGAGCAGTACTTC. Its protein product is CASSQELLFEQYF. The chain couples TRBV3-1 to TRBJ2-7; D is ambiguous. V was trimmed by 0 bases and J by 6 bases, leaving 9 bases between them. Per the germline V gene, CDR1 is LGHDT and CDR2 is YNNKEL (reference sequence). The CDR3 loop spans 13 amino acids.

This chain joins TRBV4-1 and TRBJ2-6; possible D gene TRBD2, 5 bases. The CDR3 extends over 17 amino acids. Germline CDR1 is MGHRA and CDR2 is YSYEKL. Deletions cut 4 bases from V and 1 base from J, with 14 bases between. The CDR3 reads CASSPSETGSGANVLTF. The CDR3 nucleotides read TGCGCCAGCAGCCCGTCGGAGACGGGGTCTGGGGCCAACGTCCTGACTTTC.

The chain is built from TRBV29-1 and TRBJ2-7; 7 nucleotides match TRBD1. Per germline, CDR1 SQVTM and CDR2 ANQGSEA. V was clipped by 6 bases and J by 5 bases; unmatched bases: 7. CDR3 length: 12 amino acids. The CDR3: CSVRQGRNEQYF. The CDR3 bases are TGCAGCGTCCGACAGGGAAGGAACGAGCAGTACTTC.

This chain links TRBV7-2 with TRBJ2-3, with TRBD2 matching 9 bases. The germline V gene encodes CDR1 SGHTA and CDR2 FQGNSA. Germline trimming cut 5 bases from V and 4 bases from J; bases unmatched to any gene: 7. There are 15 residues in the CDR3. CDR3 bases: TGTGCCAGCAGCCGATTTAGCGGGGGCCCAGATACGCAGTATTTT. Translating it yields CASSRFSGGPDTQYF.

The chain employs TRBV24-1 and TRBJ2-5, with D perhaps matching TRBD1 (6 bases). CDR1 is KGHDR, CDR2 SFDVKD, per germline. V was cut by 3 bases and J by 4 bases, with 20 bases left in between. This CDR3 comprises 17 residues. This CDR3 is CATSDPAAGAPIETQYF. The CDR3 bases are TGTGCCACCAGTGATCCTGCGGCAGGGGCGCCCATAGAGACCCAGTACTTC.